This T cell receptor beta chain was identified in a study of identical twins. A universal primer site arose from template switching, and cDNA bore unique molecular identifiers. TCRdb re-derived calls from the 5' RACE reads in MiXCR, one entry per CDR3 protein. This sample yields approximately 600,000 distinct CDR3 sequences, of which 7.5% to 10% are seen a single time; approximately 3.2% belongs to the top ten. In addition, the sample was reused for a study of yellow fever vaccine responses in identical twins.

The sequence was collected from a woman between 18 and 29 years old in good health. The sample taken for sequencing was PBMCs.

The CDR3 DNA is TGTGCCAGCAGTGAAGTTCTTGGGTCACCCCGGAGGAGGGAGCAGTACTTC. This sequence encodes CASSEVLGSPRRREQYF. The genes are TRBV6-1 and TRBJ2-7, with D perhaps TRBD2 (5 bases). The CDR3 runs to 17 residues. Germline V CDR1 and CDR2: MNHNS, SASEGT. V lost 1 base and J lost 7, with 23 bases in between.